The clone carrying this T cell receptor (beta chain) appeared many times. Its antigen is currently unknown. Germline CDR1 and CDR2: SGHTA and FQGNSA. V was shortened by 0 bases and J by 6 bases, with 9 bases between the two germline ends. The length of the CDR3 is 14 residues. This sample stems from a study of T cells after yellow fever vaccination. The study, taken as a whole, reports: Among primary-vaccination clones, most reappeared after the booster, at around 97% for CD4 and 85% to 90% for CD8.

For TCR, cDNA came from 5'RACE template switching, which added a universal primer site and UMIs. MiXCR, run by TCRdb on the 5' RACE reads, gives a single entry per CDR3 protein. This sample has 150,000 to 200,000 distinct CDR3 sequences, with about 6.2% found just once. The sequence derives from a man aged 18 to 29 who received the YFV17D yellow fever vaccine. The sequences come from CD4+ T cells sorted from PBMCs, collected on the day of the first yellow fever vaccination. The chain uses TRBV7-2 and TRBJ2-1, with D possibly being TRBD1 (5 bases). CDR3 residues: CASSLAGALNEQFF. The CDR3 DNA reads TGTGCCAGCAGCTTAGCTGGGGCCCTCAATGAGCAGTTCTTC.